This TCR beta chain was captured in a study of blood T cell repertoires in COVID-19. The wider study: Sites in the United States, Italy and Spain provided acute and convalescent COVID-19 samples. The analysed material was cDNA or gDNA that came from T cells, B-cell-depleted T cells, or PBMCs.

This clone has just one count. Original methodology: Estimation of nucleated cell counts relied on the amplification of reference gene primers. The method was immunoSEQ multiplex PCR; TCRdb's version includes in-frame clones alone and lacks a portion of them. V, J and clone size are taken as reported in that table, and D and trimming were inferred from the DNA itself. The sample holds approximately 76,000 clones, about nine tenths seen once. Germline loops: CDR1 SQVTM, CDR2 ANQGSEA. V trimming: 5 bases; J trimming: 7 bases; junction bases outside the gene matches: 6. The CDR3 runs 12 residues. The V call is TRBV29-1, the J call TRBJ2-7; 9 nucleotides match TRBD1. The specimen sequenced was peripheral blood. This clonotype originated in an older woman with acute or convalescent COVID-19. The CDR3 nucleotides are TGCAGCGTTTCTACAGGGGGCGGTGAGCAGTACTTC. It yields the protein CSVSTGGGEQYF.